These T cell receptor beta chains were read from a single sample in a study of siplizumab effects on memory and regulatory T cells. This table comes from immunoSEQ multiplex PCR, and its TCRdb copy is limited to in-frame clones, with some not included. The table lists around 7,800 clones, under 80% of them singletons, with 40% to 60% in the top ten. Specimen: effector memory CD8+ T cells sorted from blood. All receptors derive from a human donor in good health. Both conserved end residues are part of each CDR3. D genes are given only for firm matches. Some rows have no size entry. The others give once, few or many, or a class for an expanded clone.

len | j_gene | abundance | d_gene | v_gene | CDR3aa | CDR3nt
11 | TRBJ2-2 | few | . | TRBV30 | CGGEDTGELFF | TGTGGGGGGGAGGACACCGGGGAGCTGTTTTTT
13 | TRBJ1-5 | . | . | TRBV15 | CATSRGLGQPQHF | TGTGCCACCAGCCGGGGGCTCGGTCAGCCCCAGCATTTT
13 | TRBJ2-1 | . | . | TRBV28 | CASSLFRANEQFF | TGTGCCAGCAGTTTATTCAGGGCCAATGAGCAGTTCTTC
16 | TRBJ2-7 | . | TRBD1 | TRBV10-2 | CASSESVSTGSYEQYF | TGCGCCAGCAGTGAGTCAGTATCGACAGGGTCCTACGAGCAGTACTTC
11 | TRBJ1-2 | few | . | TRBV29-1 | CSDRDLYGYTF | TGCAGCGACCGGGACCTCTATGGCTACACCTTC
13 | TRBJ1-5 | . | . | TRBV19 | CASSRGSNQPQHF | TGTGCCAGTAGTCGCGGTAGCAATCAGCCCCAGCATTTT
16 | TRBJ1-4 | . | . | TRBV7-6 | CASSLGRGGGEEKLFF | TGTGCCAGCAGCTTAGGCAGGGGAGGAGGGGAGGAAAAACTGTTTTTT
16 | TRBJ2-3 | . | TRBD2 | TRBV28 | CASSPISGREADTQYF | TGTGCCAGCAGCCCTATAAGCGGGAGAGAGGCAGATACGCAGTATTTT
15 | TRBJ2-7 | . | . | TRBV6-5 | CASSYSTGLSDEQYF | TGTGCCAGCAGTTACTCAACGGGCCTGTCCGACGAGCAGTACTTC
11 | TRBJ1-2 | . | . | TRBV5-4 | CASSLTLGYTF | TGTGCCAGCAGCTTGACGCTGGGCTACACCTTC
13 | TRBJ1-1 | . | . | TRBV12-5 | CASGFVGGAEAFF | TGTGCTAGTGGTTTCGTAGGGGGTGCTGAAGCTTTCTTT
15 | TRBJ2-3 | . | . | TRBV6-4 | CASSDVAGEPDTQYF | TGTGCCAGCAGTGACGTCGCCGGGGAACCAGATACGCAGTATTTT
16 | TRBJ1-2 | . | TRBD1 | TRBV6-5 | CASSYAPGQESYGYTF | TGTGCCAGCAGTTACGCGCCGGGACAGGAGTCTTATGGCTACACCTTC
15 | TRBJ2-7 | . | TRBD2 | TRBV9 | CASSPGGVPTYEQYF | TGTGCCAGCAGCCCCGGGGGGGTACCGACCTACGAGCAGTACTTC
13 | TRBJ2-7 | few | TRBD2 | TRBV2 | CASSLAGTYEQYF | TGTGCCAGCAGCCTAGCGGGAACCTACGAGCAGTACTTC
14 | TRBJ2-3 | . | TRBD1 | TRBV6-4 | CASSDSQGADTQYF | TGTGCCAGCAGTGACTCGCAGGGGGCAGATACGCAGTATTTT
13 | TRBJ1-1 | . | . | TRBV6-6 | CASSYSDSTEAFF | TGTGCCAGCAGTTACTCGGACAGCACTGAAGCTTTCTTT
13 | TRBJ1-4 | . | . | TRBV25-1 | CASSWGGNEKLFF | TGTGCCAGCAGCTGGGGGGGTAATGAAAAACTGTTTTTT
17 | TRBJ2-3 | . | TRBD2 | TRBV7-2 | CASSFLAGVLSTDTQYF | TGTGCCAGCAGCTTTCTAGCGGGAGTACTTAGCACAGATACGCAGTATTTT
17 | TRBJ2-7 | . | TRBD1 | TRBV7-9 | CASSWFLGTGSPGEQYF | TGTGCCAGCAGCTGGTTCCTCGGGACAGGGTCCCCTGGGGAGCAGTACTTC
12 | TRBJ2-1 | . | TRBD2 | TRBV2 | CASGGGGNEQFF | TGTGCCAGCGGGGGGGGTGGTAATGAGCAGTTCTTC
12 | TRBJ1-1 | . | . | TRBV7-9 | CASKGVNTEAFF | TGCGCCAGCAAGGGAGTGAACACTGAAGCTTTCTTT
15 | TRBJ2-5 | . | TRBD1 | TRBV6-6 | CASSQGQGGRETQYF | TGTGCCAGCAGCCAGGGACAGGGGGGACGAGAGACCCAGTACTTC
13 | TRBJ2-7 | . | . | TRBV7-9 | CASSSRGDYEQYF | TGTGCCAGCAGCTCTAGGGGCGACTACGAGCAGTACTTC
16 | TRBJ1-4 | . | . | TRBV7-8 | CASSGRTDSTNEKLFF | TGTGCCAGCAGCGGAAGAACTGATTCAACTAATGAAAAACTGTTTTTT
14 | TRBJ2-7 | . | TRBD1 | TRBV6-5 | CASSSRDRGYEQYF | TGTGCCAGCAGTTCCCGGGACAGGGGCTACGAGCAGTACTTC
11 | TRBJ2-7 | . | . | TRBV2 | CASFGGNEQYF | TGTGCCAGCTTTGGGGGGAACGAGCAGTACTTC
16 | TRBJ2-7 | . | . | TRBV7-9 | CASSFEGGPQNYEQYF | TGTGCCAGCAGCTTCGAAGGGGGGCCTCAGAACTACGAGCAGTACTTC
15 | TRBJ2-1 | . | TRBD1 | TRBV27 | CASSWTGLPRNEQFF | TGTGCCAGCAGTTGGACAGGGCTGCCGAGGAATGAGCAGTTCTTC
14 | TRBJ2-3 | . | . | TRBV6-4 | CASSDSTSTDTQYF | TGTGCCAGCAGTGACTCGACTAGCACAGATACGCAGTATTTT
13 | TRBJ2-7 | once | TRBD2 | TRBV30 | CAWARGGLGEQYF | TGTGCCTGGGCCCGCGGGGGGCTTGGCGAGCAGTACTTC
14 | TRBJ1-6 | . | . | TRBV15 | CATSRDQENSPLHF | TGTGCCACCAGCAGAGATCAAGAAAATTCACCCCTCCACTTT
15 | TRBJ1-5 | few | . | TRBV19 | CASSIVGEGNQPQHF | TGTGCCAGTAGTATAGTCGGAGAGGGCAATCAGCCCCAGCATTTT
15 | TRBJ2-7 | . | TRBD1 | TRBV7-9 | CASSLPRDRGYEQYF | TGTGCCAGCAGCTTACCGAGGGACAGGGGCTACGAGCAGTACTTC
16 | TRBJ2-7 | . | TRBD1 | TRBV13 | CASSLGQGAHNYEQYF | TGTGCCAGCAGCTTAGGTCAGGGGGCCCACAACTACGAGCAGTACTTC
14 | TRBJ1-3 | few | . | TRBV9 | CASSPGNTRNTIYF | TGTGCCAGCAGCCCAGGGAACACTCGAAACACCATATATTTT
13 | TRBJ2-3 | . | . | TRBV19 | CASQGRATDTQYF | TGTGCCAGTCAGGGCAGGGCGACAGATACGCAGTATTTT
15 | TRBJ2-5 | . | . | TRBV28 | CASRDSSLGRETQYF | TGTGCCAGCAGGGATTCCAGTTTGGGGCGAGAGACCCAGTACTTC
14 | TRBJ1-2 | . | . | TRBV21-1 | CASSKGDPSNGYTF | TGTGCCAGCAGCAAAGGGGACCCTTCGAATGGCTACACCTTC
15 | TRBJ1-2 | . | . | TRBV9 | CASSIKGGGNYGYTF | TGTGCCAGCAGCATCAAGGGAGGGGGAAACTATGGCTACACCTTC
13 | TRBJ2-3 | once | TRBD1 | TRBV14 | CATQGPSTDTQYF | TGTGCCACACAGGGGCCGAGCACAGATACGCAGTATTTT
14 | TRBJ1-6 | . | TRBD1 | TRBV6-1 | CASSDGTGNSPLHF | TGTGCCAGCAGTGACGGGACAGGGAATTCACCCCTCCACTTT
17 | TRBJ2-6 | . | . | TRBV6-1 | CASSELQGSGGANVLTF | TGTGCCAGCAGTGAACTGCAGGGAAGTGGGGGGGCCAACGTCCTGACTTTC
16 | TRBJ1-2 | . | TRBD1 | TRBV19 | CASTFGGQGGSYGYTF | TGTGCCAGTACCTTTGGGGGACAGGGAGGATCCTATGGCTACACCTTC
20 | TRBJ2-5 | . | TRBD2 | TRBV28 | CASSLPRGGSSGRAIETQYF | TGTGCCAGCAGTTTACCGAGAGGGGGGTCTAGCGGGAGGGCCATCGAGACCCAGTACTTC
16 | TRBJ1-5 | . | TRBD1 | TRBV19 | CASSIDEDRGNQPQHF | TGTGCCAGTAGTATAGACGAGGACAGGGGGAATCAGCCCCAGCATTTT
14 | TRBJ2-2 | once | . | TRBV6-5 | CASTLHIDTGELFF | TGTGCCAGCACCCTGCACATAGACACCGGGGAGCTGTTTTTT
17 | TRBJ2-3 | . | TRBD2 | TRBV29-1 | CSVESLRLAGDTDTQYF | TGCAGCGTTGAGTCGCTGAGGCTAGCGGGAGACACAGATACGCAGTATTTT
15 | TRBJ2-2 | . | TRBD2 | TRBV6-1 | CASSRTSGLTGELFF | TGTGCCAGCAGTCGGACTAGCGGGTTAACCGGGGAGCTGTTTTTT
14 | TRBJ1-1 | . | . | TRBV4-1 | CASQQLGGRDEAFF | TGCGCCAGCCAGCAGTTGGGTGGTAGGGACGAAGCTTTCTTT
15 | TRBJ2-5 | . | TRBD2 | TRBV14 | CASSQDLAGVETQYF | TGTGCCAGCAGCCAAGATCTAGCGGGAGTGGAGACCCAGTACTTC